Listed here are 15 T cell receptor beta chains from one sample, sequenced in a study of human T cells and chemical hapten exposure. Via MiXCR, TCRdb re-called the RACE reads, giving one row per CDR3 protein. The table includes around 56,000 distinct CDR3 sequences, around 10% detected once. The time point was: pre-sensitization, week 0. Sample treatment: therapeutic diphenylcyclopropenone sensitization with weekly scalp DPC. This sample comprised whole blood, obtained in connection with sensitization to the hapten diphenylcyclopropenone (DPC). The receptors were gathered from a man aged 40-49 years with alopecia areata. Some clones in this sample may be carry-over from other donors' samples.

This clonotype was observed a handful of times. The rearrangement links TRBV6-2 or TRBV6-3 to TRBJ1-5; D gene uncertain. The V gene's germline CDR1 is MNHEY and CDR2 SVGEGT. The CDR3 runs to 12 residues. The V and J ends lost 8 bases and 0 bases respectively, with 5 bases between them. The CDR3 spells CASWHSNQPQHF. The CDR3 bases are TGTGCCAGCTGGCATAGCAATCAGCCCCAGCATTTT.

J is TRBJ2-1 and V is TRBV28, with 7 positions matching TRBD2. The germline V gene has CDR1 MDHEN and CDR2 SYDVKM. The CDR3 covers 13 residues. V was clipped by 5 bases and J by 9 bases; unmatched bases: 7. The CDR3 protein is CASSGLVGGEQFF. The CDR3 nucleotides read TGTGCCAGCAGTGGACTAGTTGGCGGTGAGCAGTTCTTC.

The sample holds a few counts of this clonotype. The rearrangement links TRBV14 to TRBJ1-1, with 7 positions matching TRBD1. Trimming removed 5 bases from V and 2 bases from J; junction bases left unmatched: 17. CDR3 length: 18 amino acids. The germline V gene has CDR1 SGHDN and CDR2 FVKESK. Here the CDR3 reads CASSNRPLITGDNTEAFF. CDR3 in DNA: TGTGCCAGCAGCAATCGACCGCTAATCACAGGGGATAACACTGAAGCTTTCTTT.

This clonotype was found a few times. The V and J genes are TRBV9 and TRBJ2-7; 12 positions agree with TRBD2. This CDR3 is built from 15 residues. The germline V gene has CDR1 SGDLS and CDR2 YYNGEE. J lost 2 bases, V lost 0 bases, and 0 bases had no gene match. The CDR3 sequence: CASSVGTSGAYEQYF. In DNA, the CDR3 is TGTGCCAGCAGCGTAGGGACTAGCGGGGCCTACGAGCAGTACTTC.

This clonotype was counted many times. This CDR3 is CASSSSSTDTQYF. Here the CDR3 DNA reads TGTGCCAGCAGCTCGAGCAGCACAGATACGCAGTATTTT. This chain connects TRBV7-9 to TRBJ2-3, with no clear D. Germline assignment: CDR1 SEHNR and CDR2 FQNEAQ (reference sequence). V gave up 4 bases and J gave up 0 bases, with 5 bases separating them. The CDR3 consists of 13 residues.

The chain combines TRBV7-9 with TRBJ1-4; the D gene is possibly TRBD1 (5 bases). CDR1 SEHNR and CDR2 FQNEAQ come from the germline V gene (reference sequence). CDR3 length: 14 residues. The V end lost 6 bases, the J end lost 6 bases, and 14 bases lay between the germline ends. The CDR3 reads CASSLIGTDEKLFF. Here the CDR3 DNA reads TGTGCCAGCAGTTTGATCGGGACGGATGAAAAACTGTTTTTT.

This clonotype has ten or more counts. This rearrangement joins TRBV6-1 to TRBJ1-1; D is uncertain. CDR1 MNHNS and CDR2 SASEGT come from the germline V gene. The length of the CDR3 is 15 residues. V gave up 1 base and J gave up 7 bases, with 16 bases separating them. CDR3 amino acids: CASSEGLSVFSEAFF. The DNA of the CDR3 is TGTGCCAGCAGTGAAGGACTTTCCGTGTTTAGTGAAGCTTTCTTT.

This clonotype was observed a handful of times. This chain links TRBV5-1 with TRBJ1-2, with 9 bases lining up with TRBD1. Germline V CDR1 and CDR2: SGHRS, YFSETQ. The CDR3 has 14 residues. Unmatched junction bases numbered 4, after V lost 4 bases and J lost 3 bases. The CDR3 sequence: CASSPGQGYYGYTF. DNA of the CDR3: TGCGCCAGCAGCCCTGGACAGGGGTACTATGGCTACACCTTC.

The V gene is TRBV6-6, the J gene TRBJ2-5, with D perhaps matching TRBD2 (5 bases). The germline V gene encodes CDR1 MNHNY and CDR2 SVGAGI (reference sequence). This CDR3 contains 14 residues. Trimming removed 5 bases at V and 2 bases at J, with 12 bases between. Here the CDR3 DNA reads TGTGCCAGCAGTCCCCCGGGATCACAAGAGACCCAGTACTTC. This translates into CASSPPGSQETQYF.

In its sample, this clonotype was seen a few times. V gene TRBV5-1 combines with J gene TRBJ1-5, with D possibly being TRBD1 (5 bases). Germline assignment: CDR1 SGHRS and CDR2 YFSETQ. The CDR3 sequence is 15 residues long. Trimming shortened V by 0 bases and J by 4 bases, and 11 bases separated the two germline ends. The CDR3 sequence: CASSLGTGLNQPQHF. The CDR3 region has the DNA TGCGCCAGCAGCTTGGGAACAGGCTTAAATCAGCCCCAGCATTTT.

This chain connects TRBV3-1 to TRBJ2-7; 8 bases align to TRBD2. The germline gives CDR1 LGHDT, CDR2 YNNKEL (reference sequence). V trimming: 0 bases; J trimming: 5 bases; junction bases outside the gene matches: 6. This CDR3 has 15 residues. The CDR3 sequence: CASSQELAGENEQYF. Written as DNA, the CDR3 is TGTGCCAGCAGCCAAGAGCTAGCGGGTGAAAACGAGCAGTACTTC.

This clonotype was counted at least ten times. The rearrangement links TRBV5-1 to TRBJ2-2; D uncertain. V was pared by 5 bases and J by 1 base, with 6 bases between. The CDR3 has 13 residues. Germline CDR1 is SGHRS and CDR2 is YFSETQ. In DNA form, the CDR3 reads TGCGCCAGCAGTATCTTGAACACCGGGGAGCTGTTTTTT. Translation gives CASSILNTGELFF.

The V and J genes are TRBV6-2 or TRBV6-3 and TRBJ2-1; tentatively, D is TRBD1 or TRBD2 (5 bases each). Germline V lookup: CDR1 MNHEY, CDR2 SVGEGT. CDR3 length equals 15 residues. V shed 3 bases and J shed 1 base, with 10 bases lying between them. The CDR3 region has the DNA TGTGCCAGCAGTTATGAGGGGCGGTCCTACAATGAGCAGTTCTTC. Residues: CASSYEGRSYNEQFF.

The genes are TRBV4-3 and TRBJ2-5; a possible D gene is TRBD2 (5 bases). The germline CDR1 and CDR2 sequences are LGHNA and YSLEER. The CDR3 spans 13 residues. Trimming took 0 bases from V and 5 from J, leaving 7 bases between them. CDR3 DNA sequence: TGCGCCAGCAGCCAAGATCCGGGGGAGACCCAGTACTTC. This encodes CASSQDPGETQYF.

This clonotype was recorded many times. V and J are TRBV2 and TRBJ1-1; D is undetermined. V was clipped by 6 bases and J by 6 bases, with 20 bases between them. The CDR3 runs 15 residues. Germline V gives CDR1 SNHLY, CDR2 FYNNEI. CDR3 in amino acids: CASREQGPLTPEAFF. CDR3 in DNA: TGTGCCAGCAGGGAACAAGGGCCCTTAACCCCTGAAGCTTTCTTT.